This TCR beta chain emerged from a study of blood T cell repertoires in COVID-19. Whole-study context: Whether acute or convalescent, the COVID-19 samples came from the United States, Italy and Spain.

From germline, CDR1 is SNHLY and CDR2 FYNNEI. The CDR3 runs to 14 residues. Between the trimmed V and J ends, which lost 4 bases and 7 bases, there was a span of 14 bases. This clone appeared once. This table comes from immunoSEQ multiplex PCR, and its TCRdb copy is limited to in-frame clones, with some not included. The table records 80,000 to 90,000 clones, around 85% of them present only once. This sequence originates from a man in his 70s with acute or convalescent COVID-19. The sample was peripheral blood. This chain connects TRBV2 to TRBJ1-5; tentatively, D is TRBD1 (6 bases). The CDR3 DNA sequence: TGTGCCAGCAGTGGGGGACAAGGAGCCCAGCCCCAGCATTTT. This sequence encodes CASSGGQGAQPQHF. Drawing the rest from reference TRBV2 and TRBJ1-5, the complete variable domain is EPEVTQTPSHQVTQMGQEVILRCVPISNHLYFYWYRQILGQKVEFLVSFYNNEISEKSEIFDDQFSVERPDGSNFTLKIRSTKLEDSAMYFCASSGGQGAQPQHFGDGTRLSIL.